This T cell receptor beta chain was found in a study of blood T cell repertoires in COVID-19 (dated by TCRdb to 2020 to 2021). With respect to the entire study: Collaborator samples came from the United States, Italy and Spain and covered acute and convalescent phases of COVID-19. Where available, HLA class I and class II types were obtained from metadata supplied by the sample provider rather than from assay-based typing. Samples came from the ongoing ImmuneRACE study (first 160 participants) plus 1,254 subjects from 6 global collaborators. Deeply sampled blood TCRbeta repertoires from subjects exposed to, actively infected with, or recovered from COVID-19 were included in the dataset. The prospective study material was composed of cDNA or gDNA derived from T cells, B-cell-depleted T cells, or PBMCs. The repertoires were made available in a free public database intended to serve as a resource for research on the immune response to SARS-CoV-2. Nearly every sample came with metadata listing a de-identified subject ID, COVID-19 status, age in years and sex. The research as a whole found: The quantity of clinical and demographic metadata differed by source and by participant and was supplied without curation.

The immunoSEQ Assay, a bias-controlled multiplex PCR, was used to amplify TCRbeta CDR3 regions from genomic DNA. The original pipeline was this. The number of nucleated cells in each sample was estimated by amplification of reference gene primers within the assay. Sequence reads were collapsed and filtered to measure the absolute abundance of every unique TCRbeta CDR3 rearrangement. For each sample, productive Simpson clonality was calculated as the square root of Simpson's diversity index across productive rearrangements. The source is immuneACCESS, and TCRdb retained only in-frame sequences with V and J called. Part of the clones is not carried over; for the studies checked, unresolved V genes explain less than half of this, and the remainder is unexplained. V and J calls and clone size are as listed in that table; D and trimming were resolved from the DNA. Here the sample has more than 150,000 clones; about 90% occur a single time. The ten top clones hold 7% to 8% of the sample.

As for this clone: This receptor's antigen is unknown. The input lacks base qualities; no much larger clone sits a single base away.

Participants in the prospective study were aged about 18 to 100 years, lived in approximately 26 United States geographic areas, and enrolled through a virtual design. To assign participants to cohorts, the prospective study relied on clinical history that participants themselves reported in a screening survey and a study questionnaire. For ImmuneRACE Cohort 3, a participant was defined as recovered based on two consecutive negative NP/OP PCR tests, clearance by a healthcare professional, or resolution of symptoms. Mobile phlebotomists in the prospective study collected whole blood, serum and a nasopharyngeal or oropharyngeal swab from every participant. Prospective study participants could optionally give additional blood draws and questionnaires over an approximately 2-month period. Prospective study blood samples were shipped either frozen or at room temperature before DNA extraction. The CDR3 measures 15 amino acids from cysteine to phenylalanine. The only DNA kept is the CDR3, 45 bases in frame from the first base. The germline V gene supplies CDR1 SGHDT and CDR2 YYEEEE. After removal of 3 bases from V and 7 bases from J, the junction retains 6 bases not matched to a gene.

The chain couples TRBV5-6 to TRBJ2-1, with 11 junctional bases fitting TRBD1. This TCR was recovered from a woman aged 45-59 years who had recovered from COVID-19. Sequenced input: PBMCs or T cells enriched from blood (not recorded which). The DNA is as follows: TGTGCCAGCAGCTCCGTCGGACAGGGGGCAAATGAGCAGTTCTTC. Its coded protein is CASSSVGQGANEQFF.